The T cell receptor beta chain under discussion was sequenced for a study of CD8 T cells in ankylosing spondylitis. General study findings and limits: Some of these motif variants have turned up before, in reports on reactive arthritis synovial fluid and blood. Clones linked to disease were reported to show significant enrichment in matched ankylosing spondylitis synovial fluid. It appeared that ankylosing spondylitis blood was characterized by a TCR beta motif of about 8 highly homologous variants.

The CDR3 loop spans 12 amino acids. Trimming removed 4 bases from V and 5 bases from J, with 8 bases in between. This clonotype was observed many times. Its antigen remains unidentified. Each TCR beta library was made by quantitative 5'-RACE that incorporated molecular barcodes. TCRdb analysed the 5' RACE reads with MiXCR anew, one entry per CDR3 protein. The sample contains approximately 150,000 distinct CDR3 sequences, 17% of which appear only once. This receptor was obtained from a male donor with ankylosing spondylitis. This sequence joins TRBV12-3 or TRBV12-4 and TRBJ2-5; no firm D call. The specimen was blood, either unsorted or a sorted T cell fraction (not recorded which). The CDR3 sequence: CASSWRAETQYF. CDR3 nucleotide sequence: TGTGCCAGCAGTTGGAGAGCTGAGACCCAGTACTTC.